These 14 T cell receptor beta chains were all obtained from the same sample, sequenced in a study of radiation and T cells in renal cell carcinoma. Time point reported: blood 2 weeks post-SBRT. Treatment in this sample: 15 Gy SBRT to primary tumor, nephrectomy 4 weeks later. Libraries were prepared by immunoSEQ multiplex PCR; TCRdb keeps only in-frame clonotypes and omits some of them. The sample gives about 130,000 clones, approximately 90% of which show up once; approximately 6% is in the top ten. The sequencing used blood, collected from a patient whose treatment included radiotherapy and nephrectomy. These receptor sequences come from a woman in her 70s with renal cell carcinoma.

This chain joins TRBV9 and TRBJ1-4; TRBD1 matches at 9 bases. With V trimmed by 4 bases and J by 7 bases, 11 bases remained unmatched. Per germline, CDR1 SGDLS and CDR2 YYNGEE. The length of the CDR3 is 16 residues. CDR3 sequence: CASSPRDGTGFEKLFF. The CDR3 nucleotides are TGTGCCAGCAGCCCACGGGACGGGACAGGGTTTGAAAAACTGTTTTTT. Combining the CDR3 with reference TRBV9 and TRBJ1-4 gives the whole variable domain DSGVTQTPKHLITATGQRVTLRCSPRSGDLSVYWYQQSLDQGLQFLIQYYNGEERAKGNILERFSAQQFPDLHSELNLSSLELGDSALYFCASSPRDGTGFEKLFFGSGTQLSVL.

DNA for the CDR3: TGTGCCATCAGCCCCGGGACTAGCGGGGGGGCAGATACGCAGTATTTT. It is translated as CAISPGTSGGADTQYF. The rearrangement links TRBV10-3 to TRBJ2-3, with TRBD2 identical over 16 bases. Trimming cost V 6 bases and J 4 bases; bases outside gene matches: 4. The CDR3 consists of 16 residues. Germline V gene lookup returns CDR1 ENHRY and CDR2 SYGVKD.

The gene calls are TRBV29-1 and TRBJ2-7; a possible D gene is TRBD1 (6 bases). The V and J ends lost 5 bases and 3 bases respectively, with 17 bases between them. This CDR3 comprises 14 residues. CDR1 and CDR2 from the germline V gene are SQVTM and ANQGSEA. The CDR3 sequence is CSVLWTVRSYEQYF. For the CDR3, the DNA is TGCAGCGTTCTTTGGACAGTTAGGAGCTACGAGCAGTACTTC.

The rearrangement uses TRBV6-5 and TRBJ2-3; D is possibly TRBD1 (5 bases). This CDR3 contains 15 residues. The V end was cut by 9 bases, the J end by 0 bases, with 16 bases between. Germline lookup yields CDR1 MNHEY and CDR2 SVGAGI. The CDR3 loop reads CASFPRGHSTDTQYF. As DNA, the CDR3 is TGTGCCAGTTTCCCAAGGGGCCATAGCACAGATACGCAGTATTTT.

The CDR3 DNA reads as TGCGCCAGCAGCTTGGAGGGTGAGACCCAGTACTTC. Translated, it gives CASSLEGETQYF. The chain carries TRBV5-1 and TRBJ2-5; D gene unclear. The V end lost 0 bases, the J end lost 5 bases, and 5 bases lay between the germline ends. The CDR3 sequence is 12 residues long. CDR1 SGHRS and CDR2 YFSETQ come from the germline V gene.

The chain couples TRBV6-5 to TRBJ1-1, with unresolved D. The CDR3 totals 16 residues. The ends were cut back, 0 bases at V and 5 bases at J, with 16 bases in the middle. The germline V gene encodes CDR1 MNHEY and CDR2 SVGAGI. Written as DNA, the CDR3 is TGTGCCAGCAGTTACTCTTTGTCCGGGCATGGAACTGAAGCTTTCTTT. Translated: CASSYSLSGHGTEAFF.

The J gene is TRBJ2-5, the V gene TRBV19, with D perhaps matching TRBD1 (6 bases). Germline assignment: CDR1 LNHDA and CDR2 SQIVND (reference sequence). Trimming left V 3 bases short and J 1 base short, with 15 bases between. The CDR3 consists of 16 residues. The CDR3 loop is CASSISAGDTQETQYF. The CDR3 DNA reads as TGTGCCAGTAGTATCTCCGCAGGGGACACCCAAGAGACCCAGTACTTC.

V gene TRBV25-1 combines with J gene TRBJ1-1; 7 nucleotides line up with TRBD1. This CDR3 comprises 16 residues. CDR1 is MGHDK, CDR2 SYGVNS, per germline. With V trimmed by 3 bases and J by 5 bases, 12 bases remained unmatched. CDR3 nucleotide sequence: TGTGCCAGCAGTGATGAGGGGAAACAGGGGTCAACTGAAGCTTTCTTT. Its protein product is CASSDEGKQGSTEAFF.

The chain recombines TRBV6-5 with TRBJ2-1; 7 bases map to TRBD1. The J segment lost 1 base and the V segment lost 10 bases, leaving 7 bases of the junction unmatched. There are 14 residues in the CDR3. Germline values: CDR1 MNHEY, CDR2 SVGAGI. The CDR3 region has the DNA TGTGCCACCCAGGGGGATCAGTCCTACAATGAGCAGTTCTTC. Encoded protein: CATQGDQSYNEQFF.

This clone has a handful of counts. The chain uses TRBV27 and TRBJ1-2; 9 bases align to TRBD1. Looked up from germline, CDR1 is MNHEY and CDR2 is SMNVEV (reference sequence). The V segment lost 6 bases and the J segment 1 base; nucleotides outside the gene matches: 6. The CDR3 consists of 15 residues. The CDR3 reads CASRNDRGSNYGYTF. The CDR3 coding sequence is TGTGCCAGCAGAAACGACAGGGGGAGTAACTATGGCTACACCTTC.

The chain carries TRBV27 and TRBJ1-1, with D possibly being TRBD1 (5 bases). Germline CDR1 MNHEY, CDR2 SMNVEV (reference sequence). Trimming left V 0 bases short and J 5 bases short, with 10 bases between. The CDR3 consists of 14 residues. DNA of the CDR3: TGTGCCAGCAGTTTATCGACGGGGGGAACTGAAGCTTTCTTT. Translation: CASSLSTGGTEAFF.

The genes are TRBV9 and TRBJ2-4; D may be TRBD2 (6 bases). V was cut by 3 bases and J by 8 bases, with 12 bases left in between. This CDR3 comprises 13 residues. From germline, CDR1 is SGDLS and CDR2 YYNGEE. For the CDR3, the DNA is TGTGCCAGCAGCGCGGGGGTGTATGACATTCAGTACTTC. Protein sequence: CASSAGVYDIQYF.

This sequence joins TRBV28 and TRBJ1-6; D is unresolved. Germline-derived CDR1 and CDR2 are MDHEN and SYDVKM. Deletions cut 7 bases from V and 5 bases from J, with 21 bases between. This CDR3 contains 17 residues. The CDR3 bases are TGTGCCAGCAACCGGATAAACTGGCAGCGTGATAATTCACCCCTCCACTTT. As protein: CASNRINWQRDNSPLHF.

J is TRBJ2-5 and V is TRBV11-2; TRBD2 agrees at 8 bases. This CDR3 region has 16 residues. With V trimmed by 5 bases and J by 3 bases, 11 bases remained unmatched. Germline V CDR1 and CDR2: SGHAT, FQNNGV. CDR3 DNA: TGTGCCAGCAGCCCCCTCCGGAGAGCGGGAGAAGAGACCCAGTACTTC. Translation: CASSPLRRAGEETQYF.